Sequencing of this T cell receptor (beta chain) was carried out in a study of shared clonotypes between healthy human individuals. This CDR3 has 16 residues. With V trimmed by 0 bases and J by 5 bases, 7 bases remained unmatched. The germline V gene encodes CDR1 SGDLS and CDR2 YYNGEE. With respect to this clone: The antigen remains undetermined.

General observations from the study: Larger estimated richness was generally seen in naive subsets than in memory subsets. Although depth was large, rarefaction showed that sequencing of the sorted subsets was incomplete. About 5% of naive CD4 clonotypes were shared across a handful of donors. Few donors limited the genetic and exposure-history diversity represented.

It was CD45RO-negative cells, positively selected for CCR7, that made up naive CD8 cells, with terminally differentiated effector memory CD45RA+ cells excluded. The data were produced by immunoSEQ multiplex PCR, yet TCRdb's version contains in-frame clones alone and is incomplete. The sample lists 550,000 to 750,000 clones, roughly 95% seen once, with less than 0.13% in the top ten. The clonotype comes from a woman aged 25 to 39 in good health. The rearrangement links TRBV9 to TRBJ2-3; 9 bases map to TRBD1. Input material: naive CD8+ T cells sorted from blood. The CDR3 sequence: CASSVEVGTGKDTQYF. CDR3 sequence (DNA): TGTGCCAGCAGCGTAGAAGTAGGGACAGGGAAAGATACGCAGTATTTT.